This T cell receptor (beta chain) was identified during a study of PD-1 blockade in classical Hodgkin lymphoma. Study conclusions and caveats: Newly diagnosed patients were said to have less baseline TCR diversity than healthy donors did. Repertoire differences have undefined causes, possibly disease activity or prior therapy.

Remarks on this clone: Its antigen is unknown.

V shed 5 bases, J shed 8 bases, and the junction held 5 bases outside the gene matches. This CDR3 spans 12 amino acids. Per the germline V gene, CDR1 is SEHNR and CDR2 is FQNEAQ (reference sequence). Specified time point: newly diagnosed, previously untreated cHL patient sample. Serving as comparison were PBMCs from newly diagnosed, untreated classical Hodgkin lymphoma, which were sequenced alongside the relapsed/refractory trial patients. The repertoire was sequenced with immunoSEQ multiplex PCR; TCRdb's copy has only in-frame clones and lacks some. The table includes about 16,000 clones, just under 85% detected once.

The chain employs TRBV7-9 and TRBJ1-1; 7 bases map to TRBD1. Sample: peripheral blood mononuclear cells (PBMCs). This receptor was taken from a human donor with classical Hodgkin lymphoma. Written as DNA, the CDR3 is TGTGCCAGCAGCCGAAGGACAGGCGAAGCTTTCTTT. Amino acids: CASSRRTGEAFF. Together with reference TRBV7-9 and TRBJ1-1, the CDR3 gives the full variable domain: DTGVSQNPRHKITKRGQNVTFRCDPISEHNRLYWYRQTLGQGPEFLTYFQNEAQLEKSRLLSDRFSAERPKGSFSTLEIQRTEQGDSAMYLCASSRRTGEAFFGQGTRLTVV.